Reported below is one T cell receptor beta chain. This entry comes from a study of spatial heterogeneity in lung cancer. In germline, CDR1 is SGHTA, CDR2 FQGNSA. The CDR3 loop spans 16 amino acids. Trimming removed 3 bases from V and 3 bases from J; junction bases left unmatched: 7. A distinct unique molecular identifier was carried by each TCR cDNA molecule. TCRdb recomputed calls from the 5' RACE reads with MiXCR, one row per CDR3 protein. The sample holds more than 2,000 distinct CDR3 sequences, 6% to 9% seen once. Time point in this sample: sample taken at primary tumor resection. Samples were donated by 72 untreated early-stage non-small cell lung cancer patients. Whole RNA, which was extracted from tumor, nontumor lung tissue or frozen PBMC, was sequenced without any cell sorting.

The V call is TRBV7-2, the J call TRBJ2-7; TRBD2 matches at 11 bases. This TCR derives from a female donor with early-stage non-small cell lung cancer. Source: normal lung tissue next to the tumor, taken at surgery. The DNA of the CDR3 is TGTGCCAGCAGCTTTGCTAGCGGGAGGAATAACTACGAGCAGTACTTC. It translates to CASSFASGRNNYEQYF.